This is a list of T cell receptor beta chains from one sample in a study of cytomegalovirus exposure and HLA in healthy donors. Generated by immunoSEQ multiplex PCR, the TCRdb table keeps only in-frame clones and is missing some. The sample holds roughly 140,000 clones, roughly 91% seen once. Sequenced sample: PBMCs. These receptor sequences come from a woman between 18 and 29 years old in good health and CMV-seropositive. The CDR3 runs from the conserved cysteine through the conserved F or W. D genes are given only for firm matches. Not every row has a clone size; where given, it reads once, few, many or a size class.

abundance: few
v_gene: TRBV19
d_gene: TRBD1
j_gene: TRBJ1-2
CDR3nt: TGTGCCAGTAGTATCATCAAGGGGGCGAACTATGGCTACACCTTC
CDR3aa: CASSIIKGANYGYTF

abundance: -
v_gene: TRBV30
d_gene: TRBD2
j_gene: TRBJ2-3
CDR3nt: TGTGCTGGGAGAGCGGGAGAGGTAGATACGCAGTATTTT
CDR3aa: CAGRAGEVDTQYF

abundance: -
v_gene: TRBV5-1
d_gene: -
j_gene: TRBJ2-1
CDR3nt: TGCGCCAGCTCCTGGGGGCAGGGGAGCGATGAGCAGTTCTTC
CDR3aa: CASSWGQGSDEQFF

abundance: -
v_gene: TRBV11-2
d_gene: -
j_gene: TRBJ2-2
CDR3nt: TGTGCCAGCAGCTTACACTGGGCGGGCATTAACACCGGGGAGCTGTTTTTT
CDR3aa: CASSLHWAGINTGELFF

abundance: -
v_gene: TRBV27
d_gene: -
j_gene: TRBJ1-2
CDR3nt: TGTGCCAGCAGTTTAGCATCGGACACATCTAACTATGGCTACACCTTC
CDR3aa: CASSLASDTSNYGYTF

abundance: -
v_gene: TRBV9
d_gene: -
j_gene: TRBJ1-1
CDR3nt: TGTGCCAGCAGCGCGGGGTTTGAAGCTTTCTTT
CDR3aa: CASSAGFEAFF

abundance: -
v_gene: TRBV4-1
d_gene: -
j_gene: TRBJ2-3
CDR3nt: TGCGCCAGCAGCCTGCTCGGGTTAGCGGAAAGCACAGATACGCAGTATTTT
CDR3aa: CASSLLGLAESTDTQYF

abundance: -
v_gene: TRBV6-5
d_gene: TRBD1
j_gene: TRBJ2-1
CDR3nt: TGTGCCAGCAGTCTCCGGACAGGGGGTAATGAGCAGTTCTTC
CDR3aa: CASSLRTGGNEQFF

abundance: -
v_gene: TRBV9
d_gene: TRBD2
j_gene: TRBJ2-1
CDR3nt: TGTGCCAGCAGCGTAGACCTAGCGGGAGTAGATGAGCAGTTCTTC
CDR3aa: CASSVDLAGVDEQFF

abundance: -
v_gene: TRBV5-1
d_gene: -
j_gene: TRBJ2-7
CDR3nt: TGCGCCAGCAGCCCAGTCCCCCCGACCTACGAGCAGTACTTC
CDR3aa: CASSPVPPTYEQYF

abundance: -
v_gene: TRBV7-9
d_gene: TRBD1
j_gene: TRBJ2-1
CDR3nt: TGTGCCAGCAGCTTAGGGACAGGTTGGAAGAATGAGCAGTTCTTC
CDR3aa: CASSLGTGWKNEQFF

abundance: -
v_gene: TRBV18
d_gene: -
j_gene: TRBJ2-7
CDR3nt: TGTGCCAGCTCACCACTCTCCACAGCTTCCTACGAGCAGTACTTC
CDR3aa: CASSPLSTASYEQYF

abundance: -
v_gene: TRBV9
d_gene: TRBD2
j_gene: TRBJ2-5
CDR3nt: TGTGCCAGCAGCGTAGGGCGGGGGATTCAAGAGACCCAGTACTTC
CDR3aa: CASSVGRGIQETQYF

abundance: -
v_gene: TRBV19
d_gene: TRBD2
j_gene: TRBJ2-7
CDR3nt: TGTGCCAGCAGATCGGGGGGTATTCTCTCCGAGCAGTACTTC
CDR3aa: CASRSGGILSEQYF

abundance: -
v_gene: TRBV6-6
d_gene: TRBD1
j_gene: TRBJ1-4
CDR3nt: TGTGCCAGCAGTTTCTACGGACAGGGGGGCGAAAAACTGTTTTTT
CDR3aa: CASSFYGQGGEKLFF

abundance: many
v_gene: TRBV2
d_gene: TRBD1
j_gene: TRBJ1-3
CDR3nt: TGTGCCAGCAGACACGACAGGGCTGGAAACACCATATATTTT
CDR3aa: CASRHDRAGNTIYF

abundance: -
v_gene: TRBV7-8
d_gene: -
j_gene: TRBJ1-5
CDR3nt: TGTGCCAGCAGCTTAGGAGGCCAGCCCCAGCATTTT
CDR3aa: CASSLGGQPQHF

abundance: -
v_gene: TRBV9
d_gene: -
j_gene: TRBJ2-7
CDR3nt: TGTGCCAGCAGCTCGCCCGGGGTCGGGTACGACGAGCAGTACTTC
CDR3aa: CASSSPGVGYDEQYF

abundance: -
v_gene: TRBV28
d_gene: -
j_gene: TRBJ2-2
CDR3nt: TGTGCCAGCAGTAGTCCCAGGAACACCGGGGAGCTGTTTTTT
CDR3aa: CASSSPRNTGELFF

abundance: -
v_gene: TRBV7-9
d_gene: TRBD2
j_gene: TRBJ2-3
CDR3nt: TGTGCCAGCAGCTCCGAAGCGGGAGGGGGCACAGATACGCAGTATTTT
CDR3aa: CASSSEAGGGTDTQYF

abundance: -
v_gene: TRBV7-8
d_gene: TRBD2
j_gene: TRBJ2-1
CDR3nt: TGTGCCAGCAGCCCCCGGACTAGCGGAGCCTCCTACAATGAGCAGTTCTTC
CDR3aa: CASSPRTSGASYNEQFF

abundance: -
v_gene: TRBV6-1
d_gene: TRBD1
j_gene: TRBJ1-2
CDR3nt: TGTGCCAGCAGTGAAGCGGGTACAGGGGTAGAGGGCTACACCTTC
CDR3aa: CASSEAGTGVEGYTF

abundance: once
v_gene: TRBV5-1
d_gene: TRBD2
j_gene: TRBJ2-1
CDR3nt: TGCGCCAGCAGCTTCGGAGCGGGAGTGGTCAATGAGCAGTTCTTC
CDR3aa: CASSFGAGVVNEQFF

abundance: -
v_gene: TRBV28
d_gene: TRBD1
j_gene: TRBJ2-1
CDR3nt: TGTGCCAGCAGTCTCACAGGGGGCTACCACAATGAGCAGTTCTTC
CDR3aa: CASSLTGGYHNEQFF

abundance: -
v_gene: TRBV11-3
d_gene: -
j_gene: TRBJ2-3
CDR3nt: TGTGCCAGCAGCTTAGGGGCTACCACAGATACGCAGTATTTT
CDR3aa: CASSLGATTDTQYF

abundance: -
v_gene: TRBV7-8
d_gene: TRBD1
j_gene: TRBJ2-7
CDR3nt: TGTGCCAGCAGCTCCGGGACAGAGGAGCAGTACTTC
CDR3aa: CASSSGTEEQYF

abundance: -
v_gene: TRBV7-2
d_gene: TRBD1
j_gene: TRBJ2-7
CDR3nt: TGTGCCAGCAGCTCACTACAGGGGTCACTCTACGAGCAGTACTTC
CDR3aa: CASSSLQGSLYEQYF

abundance: -
v_gene: TRBV5-1
d_gene: TRBD1
j_gene: TRBJ2-5
CDR3nt: TGCGCCAGCAGCTTGGTGGGACAGGGTCGGGAGACCCAGTACTTC
CDR3aa: CASSLVGQGRETQYF

abundance: -
v_gene: TRBV6-5
d_gene: TRBD1
j_gene: TRBJ1-1
CDR3nt: TGTGCCAGCAGTAGACAGGGGACGATGAACACTGAAGCTTTCTTT
CDR3aa: CASSRQGTMNTEAFF

abundance: -
v_gene: TRBV6-1
d_gene: TRBD1
j_gene: TRBJ1-2
CDR3nt: TGTGCCAGCAGTGCTCAGACAGGGTTTATATGTGATGGCTACACCTTC
CDR3aa: CASSAQTGFICDGYTF

abundance: -
v_gene: TRBV9
d_gene: -
j_gene: TRBJ2-7
CDR3nt: TGTGCCAGCAGCGAATCGGGGGATTCCTACGAGCAGTACTTC
CDR3aa: CASSESGDSYEQYF

abundance: -
v_gene: TRBV5-1
d_gene: TRBD2
j_gene: TRBJ2-2
CDR3nt: TGCGCCAGCAGCTTGGACGGGGGGACTAGCGTTACCGGGGAGCTGTTTTTT
CDR3aa: CASSLDGGTSVTGELFF

abundance: -
v_gene: TRBV5-4
d_gene: -
j_gene: TRBJ2-1
CDR3nt: TGTGCCAGCAGCTTGGCAGGGTTGAATGAGCAGTTCTTC
CDR3aa: CASSLAGLNEQFF

abundance: -
v_gene: TRBV15
d_gene: -
j_gene: TRBJ1-2
CDR3nt: TGTGCCACCAGCAGAGACGGGAGGAAACCAGCTAACTATGGCTACACCTTC
CDR3aa: CATSRDGRKPANYGYTF

abundance: -
v_gene: TRBV11-3
d_gene: TRBD2
j_gene: TRBJ2-1
CDR3nt: TGTGCCAGCAGCTTAGGCCGGACTAGCGGGAGGCTCAGCTCCTACAATGAGCAGTTCTTC
CDR3aa: CASSLGRTSGRLSSYNEQFF

abundance: -
v_gene: TRBV18
d_gene: TRBD1
j_gene: TRBJ1-1
CDR3nt: TGTGCCAGCTCACCGACAGGGCCCACTGAAGCTTTCTTT
CDR3aa: CASSPTGPTEAFF

abundance: few
v_gene: TRBV27
d_gene: -
j_gene: TRBJ2-7
CDR3nt: TGTGCCAGCAGTCGTCAGGGTAACGAGCAGTACTTC
CDR3aa: CASSRQGNEQYF

abundance: -
v_gene: TRBV11-2
d_gene: TRBD2
j_gene: TRBJ2-3
CDR3nt: TGTGCCAGCAGCTTCGGACTAGCGGGAGAAACAGATACGCAGTATTTT
CDR3aa: CASSFGLAGETDTQYF

abundance: -
v_gene: TRBV10-3
d_gene: -
j_gene: TRBJ1-2
CDR3nt: TGTGCCATCAGTGACGGGCGGGGAGGCTATGGCTACACCTTC
CDR3aa: CAISDGRGGYGYTF

abundance: -
v_gene: TRBV30
d_gene: -
j_gene: TRBJ2-2
CDR3nt: TGTGCCTGGAGTGTACTTGTCGACACCGGGGAGCTGTTTTTT
CDR3aa: CAWSVLVDTGELFF

abundance: -
v_gene: TRBV29-1
d_gene: -
j_gene: TRBJ1-2
CDR3nt: TGCAGCGTTGACGTTCGTTCGGCGGGCGGCTACACCTTC
CDR3aa: CSVDVRSAGGYTF

abundance: -
v_gene: TRBV5-4
d_gene: TRBD2
j_gene: TRBJ2-3
CDR3nt: TGTGCCAGCAGTTCTAGCGGGGCGAGCACAGATACGCAGTATTTT
CDR3aa: CASSSSGASTDTQYF

abundance: -
v_gene: TRBV6-5
d_gene: TRBD2
j_gene: TRBJ2-5
CDR3nt: TGTGCCAGCAGTTACTCTACTAGCGGGAAGGGTGAGACCCAGTACTTC
CDR3aa: CASSYSTSGKGETQYF

abundance: -
v_gene: TRBV6-1
d_gene: -
j_gene: TRBJ2-7
CDR3nt: TGTGCCAGCAGTGAATCTACCTACGAGCAGTACTTC
CDR3aa: CASSESTYEQYF

abundance: -
v_gene: TRBV5-1
d_gene: TRBD2
j_gene: TRBJ2-2
CDR3nt: TGCGCCAGCAGCTTGCTGGGACTAGCGGGAGGTCGGGAGCTGTTTTTT
CDR3aa: CASSLLGLAGGRELFF

abundance: -
v_gene: TRBV6-1
d_gene: -
j_gene: TRBJ2-7
CDR3nt: TGTGCCAGCGTCGAGACAGGCTATCAATTGCAGTACTTC
CDR3aa: CASVETGYQLQYF

abundance: -
v_gene: TRBV5-6
d_gene: -
j_gene: TRBJ2-7
CDR3nt: TGTGCCAGCAGCTTGGTCCAAGGCGGGCAGTACTTC
CDR3aa: CASSLVQGGQYF

abundance: -
v_gene: TRBV9
d_gene: -
j_gene: TRBJ1-2
CDR3nt: TGTGCCAGCACCAAGACTCCCGACACAACTCAAAGGGGGTACACCTTC
CDR3aa: CASTKTPDTTQRGYTF

abundance: -
v_gene: TRBV6-1
d_gene: -
j_gene: TRBJ1-2
CDR3nt: TGTGCCAGCCTCCGACAGACTAACTATGGCTACACCTTC
CDR3aa: CASLRQTNYGYTF

abundance: -
v_gene: TRBV7-6
d_gene: TRBD2
j_gene: TRBJ2-3
CDR3nt: TGTGCCAGCAGCTTATACACTAGCGGGGGCACAGATACGCAGTATTTT
CDR3aa: CASSLYTSGGTDTQYF

abundance: -
v_gene: TRBV6-6
d_gene: TRBD1
j_gene: TRBJ1-3
CDR3nt: TGTGCCAGCAGCCATGGGACAGGGTCCACTGGAAACACCATATATTTT
CDR3aa: CASSHGTGSTGNTIYF

abundance: -
v_gene: TRBV5-1
d_gene: TRBD2
j_gene: TRBJ2-2
CDR3nt: TGCGCCAGCAGTTACAAACTAGCGGGAGGAGGGACCGGGGAGCTGTTTTTT
CDR3aa: CASSYKLAGGGTGELFF

abundance: -
v_gene: TRBV5-4
d_gene: TRBD2
j_gene: TRBJ2-7
CDR3nt: TGTGCCAGCAGCTTGCGCGGGAGTTACGAGCAGTACTTC
CDR3aa: CASSLRGSYEQYF

abundance: -
v_gene: TRBV18
d_gene: TRBD1
j_gene: TRBJ2-2
CDR3nt: TGTGCCAGCTCACCGATACAGGGGGCATTGGTCAAAACCGGGGAGCTGTTTTTT
CDR3aa: CASSPIQGALVKTGELFF